This T cell receptor (beta chain) was found in a study of tumor and adjacent non-tumor tissue in lung cancer. Study at large: Histology: under 15 adenocarcinoma, a couple of squamous cell carcinoma, 1 small cell lung cancer.

The template was RNA from unsorted bulk tissue. The CDR3 has 16 amino acids. The germline V gene encodes CDR1 SGHNT and CDR2 YENEEA. Between the trimmed V and J ends, which lost 4 bases and 10 bases, there was a span of 24 bases. TCRbeta libraries were built with three rounds of nested PCR, modified from ARM-PCR. TCRdb re-derived calls from the multiplex PCR reads in MiXCR, one entry per CDR3 protein. The sample shows around 66,000 distinct CDR3 sequences, 73% of them seen only once. This TCR was recovered from a man aged 55-75 years with non-small cell lung cancer. This chain uses TRBV11-3 with TRBJ2-3, with D maybe TRBD1 (5 bases). The specimen was lung tumor tissue. The CDR3: CASSSGLVDSTGAQYF. CDR3 in DNA: TGTGCCAGCAGCTCCGGGCTAGTAGATAGCACAGGTGCGCAGTATTTT.